This T cell receptor beta chain was identified during a study of CD8 T cells in ankylosing spondylitis. The CDR3 loop spans 17 amino acids. After removal of 0 bases from V and 7 bases from J, the junction contained 8 bases not matched to a gene. Per germline, CDR1 MGHRA and CDR2 YSYEKL. Libraries of TCR beta came from quantitative 5'-RACE with molecular barcodes. Using its own MiXCR run on the 5' RACE reads, TCRdb lists one record per CDR3 protein. The sample carries approximately 440,000 distinct CDR3 sequences, 15% to 20% recorded once. Concerning this clonotype: The target antigen is unknown.

The study, taken as a whole, reports: A TCR beta motif made of several highly homologous variants seemed typical of ankylosing spondylitis blood. Clones linked to disease, bearing a CD8+ phenotype, were relatively rare in peripheral blood. Prior literature has documented some motif variants in synovial fluid and blood from reactive arthritis. It was reported that disease-linked clones were significantly enriched in matched ankylosing spondylitis synovial fluid.

Sequencing was carried out using blood, either unsorted or a sorted T cell fraction (not recorded which). The TCR originated in a male donor with ankylosing spondylitis. J is TRBJ1-4 and V is TRBV4-1; 10 bases map to TRBD1. This chain's CDR3 is CASSQDRSGQGSEKLFF. For the CDR3, the DNA is TGCGCCAGCAGCCAAGATCGGTCGGGACAGGGGAGTGAAAAACTGTTTTTT.